This T cell receptor (beta chain) was profiled in a study of response to subunit inactivated influenza vaccine. Study outcomes and limitations: After each seasonal influenza vaccination, few new T cells are recruited, the authors suggested.

This clonotype has a count of ten or more. Its matching antigen is unknown. The V end was cut by 7 bases, the J end by 7 bases, with 17 bases between. Germline values: CDR1 SNHLY, CDR2 FYNNEI. The CDR3 contains 14 residues. TCRdb used MiXCR to reprocess the RT-PCR reads, holding one entry per CDR3 protein. The data hold some 480,000 distinct CDR3 sequences, with approximately 11% observed a single time. V usage is TRBV2 and J usage is TRBJ2-1; D perhaps matches TRBD1 (6 bases). This TCR was sampled from a man aged 45-65 years who received an inactivated influenza vaccine. Source: PBMCs from blood, taken 45 days after vaccination. The CDR3 region has the DNA TGTGCCAGCACTAGGCCCGGGACAATAAATGAGCAGTTCTTC. It is translated as CASTRPGTINEQFF. The full variable domain, with the rest looked up from reference TRBV2 and TRBJ2-1, is EPEVTQTPSHQVTQMGQEVILRCVPISNHLYFYWYRQILGQKVEFLVSFYNNEISEKSEIFDDQFSVERPDGSNFTLKIRSTKLEDSAMYFCASTRPGTINEQFFGPGTRLTVL.